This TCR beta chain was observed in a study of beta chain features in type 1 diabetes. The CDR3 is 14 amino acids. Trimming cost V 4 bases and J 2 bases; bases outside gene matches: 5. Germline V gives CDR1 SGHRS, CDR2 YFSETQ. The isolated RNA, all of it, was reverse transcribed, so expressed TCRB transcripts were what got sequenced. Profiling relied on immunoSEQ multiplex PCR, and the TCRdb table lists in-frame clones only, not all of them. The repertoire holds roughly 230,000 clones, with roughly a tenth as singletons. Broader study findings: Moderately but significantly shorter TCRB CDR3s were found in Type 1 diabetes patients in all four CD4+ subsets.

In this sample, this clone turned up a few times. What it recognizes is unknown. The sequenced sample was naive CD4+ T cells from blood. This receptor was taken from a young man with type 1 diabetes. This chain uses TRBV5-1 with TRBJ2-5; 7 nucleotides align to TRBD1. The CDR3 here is CASSRRDRQETQYF. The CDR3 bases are TGCGCCAGCAGCCGCCGGGACAGACAAGAGACCCAGTACTTC.